A selection of T cell receptor beta chains follows, all from one sample in a study of Ad26.COV2.S vaccination and SARS-CoV-2 variants. The assay was immunoSEQ multiplex PCR, and TCRdb's table has in-frame clones only and misses some. Of hundreds of thousands of clones listed, about nine tenths are singletons. Sample: peripheral blood, taken in a trial of Ad26.COV2.S vaccine versus placebo. Receptor source: a person aged 18-65 years who received the Ad26.COV2.S COVID-19 vaccine or a placebo. Each CDR3 is given with its conserved first and last residue. D genes are given only for firm matches. A row's size may be missing; if present it is once, few, many or a size class.

j_gene: TRBJ1-1; d_gene: -; abundance: -; v_gene: TRBV7-9; CDR3aa: CASSLTATEAFF; CDR3nt: TGTGCCAGCAGCTTAACGGCCACTGAAGCTTTCTTT
j_gene: TRBJ1-1; d_gene: -; abundance: few; v_gene: TRBV7-3; CDR3aa: CASSPGVGTEAFF; CDR3nt: TGTGCCAGCAGCCCTGGGGTGGGGACTGAAGCTTTCTTT
j_gene: TRBJ1-1; d_gene: TRBD1; abundance: -; v_gene: TRBV4-1; CDR3aa: CASSPRDRGLTEAFF; CDR3nt: TGCGCCAGCAGTCCTAGGGACAGGGGCCTTACTGAAGCTTTCTTT
j_gene: TRBJ2-1; d_gene: -; abundance: -; v_gene: TRBV9; CDR3aa: CASSVGDTYNEQFF; CDR3nt: TGTGCCAGCAGCGTTGGGGATACCTACAATGAGCAGTTCTTC
j_gene: TRBJ1-5; d_gene: -; abundance: -; v_gene: TRBV9; CDR3aa: CASSPGRGDQPQHF; CDR3nt: TGTGCCAGCAGCCCAGGGAGGGGGGATCAGCCCCAGCATTTT
j_gene: TRBJ1-1; d_gene: -; abundance: -; v_gene: TRBV7-3; CDR3aa: CASSSQRGTEAFF; CDR3nt: TGTGCCAGCAGCTCCCAGAGAGGCACTGAAGCTTTCTTT
j_gene: TRBJ2-3; d_gene: -; abundance: -; v_gene: TRBV11-2; CDR3aa: CASREPGPTSNTQYF; CDR3nt: TGTGCCAGCAGAGAACCGGGACCAACCTCGAATACGCAGTATTTT
j_gene: TRBJ1-2; d_gene: TRBD1; abundance: once; v_gene: TRBV9; CDR3aa: CASSTRQGPNYGYTF; CDR3nt: TGTGCCAGCAGCACCCGACAGGGACCCAACTATGGCTACACCTTC
j_gene: TRBJ2-1; d_gene: TRBD2; abundance: -; v_gene: TRBV11-3; CDR3aa: CASSHSGGSNEQFF; CDR3nt: TGTGCCAGCAGCCATAGCGGGGGGTCCAATGAGCAGTTCTTC
j_gene: TRBJ1-2; d_gene: TRBD1; abundance: -; v_gene: TRBV7-9; CDR3aa: CAQGGRDDYGYTF; CDR3nt: TGTGCCCAGGGGGGCAGGGACGACTATGGCTACACCTTC
j_gene: TRBJ2-7; d_gene: -; abundance: few; v_gene: TRBV9; CDR3aa: CASSELGWIPSYEQYF; CDR3nt: TGTGCCAGCAGCGAGCTAGGGTGGATACCGTCCTACGAGCAGTACTTC
j_gene: TRBJ2-3; d_gene: TRBD1; abundance: -; v_gene: TRBV7-9; CDR3aa: CASSSRQGWGTDTQYF; CDR3nt: TGTGCCAGCAGCTCTAGACAGGGGTGGGGCACAGATACGCAGTATTTT
j_gene: TRBJ1-2; d_gene: -; abundance: -; v_gene: TRBV29-1; CDR3aa: CSAKLGTTEYGYTF; CDR3nt: TGCAGCGCAAAATTGGGGACCACGGAGTATGGCTACACCTTC
j_gene: TRBJ1-1; d_gene: -; abundance: -; v_gene: TRBV5-4; CDR3aa: CASSLAAQMNTEAFF; CDR3nt: TGTGCCAGCAGCTTGGCTGCCCAAATGAACACTGAAGCTTTCTTT
j_gene: TRBJ2-3; d_gene: TRBD2; abundance: -; v_gene: TRBV7-2; CDR3aa: CASSSGLAGIRDTQYF; CDR3nt: TGTGCCAGCAGCTCTGGACTAGCGGGGATTAGGGATACGCAGTATTTT
j_gene: TRBJ1-2; d_gene: -; abundance: -; v_gene: TRBV27; CDR3aa: CASSSVQADGYTF; CDR3nt: TGTGCCAGCAGTTCTGTCCAGGCCGATGGCTACACCTTC
j_gene: TRBJ2-1; d_gene: TRBD2; abundance: -; v_gene: TRBV7-3; CDR3aa: CASSLSRSGGNNEQFF; CDR3nt: TGTGCCAGCAGCTTAAGTCGCAGCGGGGGGAACAATGAGCAGTTCTTC
j_gene: TRBJ1-2; d_gene: -; abundance: -; v_gene: TRBV24-1; CDR3aa: CATSDGGIYGYTF; CDR3nt: TGTGCCACCAGTGATGGCGGGATCTATGGCTACACCTTC
j_gene: TRBJ2-4; d_gene: -; abundance: -; v_gene: TRBV6-5; CDR3aa: CASSPLLEDIQYF; CDR3nt: TGTGCCAGCAGTCCCCTTTTAGAGGACATTCAGTACTTC
j_gene: TRBJ1-1; d_gene: -; abundance: -; v_gene: TRBV9; CDR3aa: CASSERGTPNTEAFF; CDR3nt: TGTGCCAGCAGCGAGCGGGGGACCCCGAACACTGAAGCTTTCTTT
j_gene: TRBJ1-1; d_gene: -; abundance: few; v_gene: TRBV7-3; CDR3aa: CASSLMGNTEAFF; CDR3nt: TGTGCCAGCAGCTTAATGGGGAACACTGAAGCTTTCTTT
j_gene: TRBJ1-1; d_gene: -; abundance: -; v_gene: TRBV28; CDR3aa: CASSRGVNTEAFF; CDR3nt: TGTGCCAGCAGCCGGGGGGTGAACACTGAAGCTTTCTTT